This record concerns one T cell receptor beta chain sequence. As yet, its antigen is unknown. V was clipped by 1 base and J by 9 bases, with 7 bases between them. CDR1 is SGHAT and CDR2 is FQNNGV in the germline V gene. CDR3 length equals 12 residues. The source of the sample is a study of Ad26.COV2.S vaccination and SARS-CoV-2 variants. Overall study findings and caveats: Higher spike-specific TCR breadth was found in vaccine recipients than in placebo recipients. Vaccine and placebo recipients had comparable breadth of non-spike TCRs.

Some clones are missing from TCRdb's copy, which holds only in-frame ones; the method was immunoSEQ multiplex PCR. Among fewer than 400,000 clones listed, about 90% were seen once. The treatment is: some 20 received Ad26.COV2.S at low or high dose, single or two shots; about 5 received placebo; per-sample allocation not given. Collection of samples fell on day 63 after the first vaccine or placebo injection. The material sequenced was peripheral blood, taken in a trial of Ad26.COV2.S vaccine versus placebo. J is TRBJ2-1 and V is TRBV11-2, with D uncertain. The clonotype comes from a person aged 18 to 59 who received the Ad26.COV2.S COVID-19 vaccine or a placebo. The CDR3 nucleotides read TGTGCCAGCAGCTTAGTTGTCCCTGAGCAGTTCTTC. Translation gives CASSLVVPEQFF.